The text below deals with one T cell receptor beta chain. This clonotype was observed a few times. The clone's antigen remains unknown. The sample holds no much larger clone one base away, and base qualities are not on file. This sample is part of a study of T-cell memory formation after mild COVID-19 (dated by TCRdb to 2020 to 2023). For the wider study: Most TCR sequence clusters were specific to one of the two donors. Longitudinal TCRalpha and TCRbeta repertoire sequencing tracked T-cell clones expanding and contracting after mild COVID-19 in two donors. The cohort was made up of two young adult volunteers, one female and one male, who were previously healthy. Findings and caveats that apply to the study as a whole: Contracting CD4+ clones turned up mainly in the CM and EM memory subsets, whereas EMRA was where CD8+ clones were enriched. Some responding clones were found in pre-infection memory, which suggests that pre-existing cross-reactive memory T cells took part in the SARS-CoV-2 response. Only a couple of mild cases were covered in the study, and larger cohorts including severe cases with pre-infection samples were considered necessary. Clones contracting from day 15 to 85 had balanced CD4/CD8 phenotypes, while a second wave expanding from day 15 to 37 was biased towards CD4+. SARS-CoV-2 specificity was not confirmed for the second-wave clones peaking on day 37.

PBMCs were isolated by Ficoll-Paque density gradient centrifugation. V and J are truncated by 5 bases and 1 base respectively, leaving an intervening sequence of 13 bases. The cysteine opens and the phenylalanine closes a CDR3 of 15 amino acids. Kept here is only the CDR3 DNA, which spans 45 bases and is read in frame from base 1. The listed sequencing device is Illumina NovaSeq 6000. cDNA libraries for TCRalpha and TCRbeta were prepared by 5'RACE using constant-segment primers, with sample barcodes and unique molecular identifiers added. Trizol reagent was used to extract RNA from every sample. The libraries were amplified in two PCR steps, and the second step added a second sample barcode and Illumina TruSeq adapters. The libraries were sequenced on an Illumina NovaSeq using 2 x 150 bp paired-end reads. In the original analysis: With migec v1.2.7, reads were demultiplexed and then collapsed into UMI-guided consensus sequences. Using mixcr v2.1.11, UMI consensuses were aligned to TRA and TRB V and J templates and then assembled into clonotypes. Clonotypes were classified as expanded or contracted when called significant by both edgeR and NoisET, with noise models trained on biological replicates. For edgeR calls, a false discovery rate-adjusted p below 0.01 and a log2 fold-change threshold of 1 were applied. As an exploratory analysis of dynamics, max-normalized trajectories of the 1000 most abundant clonotypes were examined with PCA combined with hierarchical clustering. Each responding clone was given a CD4 or CD8 phenotype based on the CD4+ and CD8+ repertoires, which had been sequenced separately. TCRdb applied fastp at Q25 and MiXCR to the public reads, then kept only in-frame beta chains. Every entry covers one CDR3 protein and lists the most common genes and DNA from its rows. V and J calls and clone size were set by TCRdb, not the authors. A total of under 300,000 distinct CDR3 sequences appear in this sample, roughly 15% of them only once. The leading ten clones occupy roughly 23% of the sample.

The receptor comes from a man aged 18-30 years who had mild COVID-19 (a few samples of this study predate the infection). The sample titles of this study are shuffled in the database, so cell type and time point are left out; the donor was told from shared clones. The sequence joins TRBV12-3 or TRBV12-4 to TRBJ2-3, with the D call tentatively TRBD1 or TRBD2, each fitting 5 bases. The sample comprised PBMCs or a T cell subset sorted from them (not recorded which). Read as DNA, the sequence is TGTGCCAGCAGTCCTCAGGTGGGGGGCACAGATACGCAGTATTTT. Its amino acids are CASSPQVGGTDTQYF.